A single sample is the source of the 25 T cell receptor beta chains below, sequenced in a study of beta chain features in type 1 diabetes. Findings and caveats of the study: Among all four CD4+ subsets, Type 1 diabetes patients had TCRB CDR3s that were moderately but significantly shorter.

The study reverse transcribed the entire isolated RNA, so it sequenced expressed TCRB transcripts. The assay was immunoSEQ multiplex PCR, and TCRdb's table has in-frame clones only and misses some. The data show 100,000 to 150,000 clones, 7.5% to 9.5% seen once. What these receptors recognize is not known. Sequencing was performed on central memory CD4+ T cells from blood. All receptors derive from a man aged 25-45 years with type 1 diabetes.

This clone has a handful of counts. DNA for the CDR3: TGTGCCAGCAGCCCGCGGACAGGGAACGGCTATGGCTACACCTTC. Its translation: CASSPRTGNGYGYTF. The gene calls are TRBV2 and TRBJ1-2, with 8 bases matching TRBD1. The CDR3 extends over 15 amino acids. The germline V gene encodes CDR1 SNHLY and CDR2 FYNNEI. The junction had 10 bases not matched to a gene; V was cut back by 6 bases and J by 4 bases.

The chain carries TRBV28 and TRBJ1-1; D unclear. The V end lost 6 bases, the J end lost 0 bases, and 5 bases lay between the germline ends. There are 12 residues in the CDR3. Germline CDR1 reads MDHEN; CDR2 reads SYDVKM. This CDR3 reads CASREMNTEAFF. CDR3 sequence (DNA): TGTGCCAGCAGGGAGATGAACACTGAAGCTTTCTTT.

The DNA of the CDR3 is TGCAGCGCCAAGACAGCGAACACTGAAGCTTTCTTT. It encodes CSAKTANTEAFF. The chain links TRBV29-1 to TRBJ1-1, with D possibly TRBD1 on 5 matching bases. This CDR3 spans 12 amino acids. In germline, CDR1 is SQVTM, CDR2 ANQGSEA. V lost 7 bases and J lost 1, with 10 bases in between. The whole variable domain, remainder taken from reference TRBV29-1 and TRBJ1-1, is SAVISQKPSRDICQRGTSLTIQCQVDSQVTMMFWYRQQPGQSLTLIATANQGSEATYESGFVIDKFPISRPNLTFSTLTVSNMSPEDSSIYLCSAKTANTEAFFGQGTRLTVV.

This clone was found a few times. The J gene is TRBJ2-7, the V gene TRBV2; 9 positions agree with TRBD2. CDR3 size: 14 residues. Germline CDR1 and CDR2: SNHLY and FYNNEI. The junction had 6 bases not matched to a gene; V was cut back by 3 bases and J by 6 bases. The CDR3 protein is CASSERLAVGEQYF. CDR3 nucleotide sequence: TGTGCCAGCAGTGAGAGACTAGCGGTTGGCGAGCAGTACTTC. Using reference TRBV2 and TRBJ2-7 for the parts outside the CDR3, the full variable domain is EPEVTQTPSHQVTQMGQEVILRCVPISNHLYFYWYRQILGQKVEFLVSFYNNEISEKSEIFDDQFSVERPDGSNFTLKIRSTKLEDSAMYFCASSERLAVGEQYFGPGTRLTVT.

The rearrangement joins TRBV12-5 to TRBJ2-1; a weak D match, TRBD2 (6 bases). The CDR3 consists of 14 residues. The V end was cut by 6 bases, the J end by 0 bases, with 9 bases between. The V gene's germline CDR1 is LGHNT and CDR2 FRNRAP. CDR3 sequence (DNA): TGTGCTAGTGGCCTCGGGAGCTCCTACAATGAGCAGTTCTTC. It yields the protein CASGLGSSYNEQFF.

The genes are TRBV4-3 and TRBJ1-4; TRBD1 agrees at 10 bases. The J segment lost 7 bases and the V segment lost 4 bases, leaving 6 bases of the junction unmatched. The CDR3 has 15 residues. Germline CDR1 and CDR2: LGHNA and YSLEER. The CDR3: CASSPRTGGGEKLFF. As DNA, the CDR3 is TGCGCCAGCAGCCCTAGGACAGGGGGAGGTGAAAAACTGTTTTTT.

This clone was counted a few times. The chain joins TRBV5-6 to TRBJ2-7, with 12 nucleotides matching TRBD2. J lost 0 bases, V lost 5 bases, and 9 bases had no gene match. The V gene's germline CDR1 is SGHDT and CDR2 YYEEEE. The CDR3 is made up of 17 amino acids. The CDR3 region is CASSLRLAGASSYEQYF. CDR3 in DNA: TGTGCCAGCAGTTTACGACTAGCGGGGGCCAGCTCCTACGAGCAGTACTTC.

The V and J genes are TRBV28 and TRBJ1-1; 7 bases are a match to TRBD1. The CDR3 totals 14 residues. The germline CDR1 and CDR2 sequences are MDHEN and SYDVKM. The junction had 3 bases not matched to a gene; V was cut back by 4 bases and J by 1 base. CDR3 sequence (DNA): TGTGCCAGCAGTTCGGGACAGTCGAACACTGAAGCTTTCTTT. It codes for CASSSGQSNTEAFF.

The rearrangement joins TRBV19 to TRBJ1-4; 8 positions agree with TRBD1. The CDR3 consists of 16 residues. V lost 5 bases, J lost 3 bases, and 8 bases stayed unmatched. Germline-derived CDR1 and CDR2 are LNHDA and SQIVND (reference sequence). The CDR3 loop is CASSAWATGANEKLFF. CDR3 DNA sequence: TGTGCCAGTAGTGCCTGGGCGACAGGGGCTAATGAAAAACTGTTTTTT.

There are a few counts of this clone. J is TRBJ1-2 and V is TRBV6-1, with D possibly matching TRBD1 (5 bases). Trimming pared 7 bases from V and 2 bases from J, leaving 11 bases between. Germline assignment: CDR1 MNHNS and CDR2 SASEGT. The CDR3 covers 13 residues. CDR3 bases: TGTGCCAGCACCCGGGGGGGGAACTATGGCTACACCTTC. This encodes CASTRGGNYGYTF.

The V gene is TRBV6-1, the J gene TRBJ1-4, with unresolved D. The germline V and J ends were trimmed by 6 bases and 3 bases, with 11 bases remaining between them. The CDR3 consists of 14 residues. The germline gives CDR1 MNHNS, CDR2 SASEGT. The CDR3 bases are TGTGCCAGCAGGACGGGGTTCTCTAATGAAAAACTGTTTTTT. The encoded protein is CASRTGFSNEKLFF.

This rearrangement joins TRBV7-9 to TRBJ2-3, with 10 bases identical to TRBD2. Unmatched junction bases numbered 10, after V lost 5 bases and J lost 5 bases. Germline V gene data show CDR1 as SEHNR and CDR2 as FQNEAQ (reference sequence). CDR3 length: 16 amino acids. The CDR3 spells CASSHSSGGEGDTQYF. The CDR3 coding sequence is TGTGCCAGCAGCCACTCCAGCGGGGGGGAGGGAGATACGCAGTATTTT. The variable domain in full, completed from reference TRBV7-9 and TRBJ2-3, reads DTGVSQNPRHKITKRGQNVTFRCDPISEHNRLYWYRQTLGQGPEFLTYFQNEAQLEKSRLLSDRFSAERPKGSFSTLEIQRTEQGDSAMYLCASSHSSGGEGDTQYFGPGTRLTVL.

A few counts support this clone. The J gene is TRBJ1-5, the V gene TRBV6-9, with D unclear. This CDR3 has 11 residues. V lost 6 bases and J lost 11, with 11 bases in between. Germline V gene lookup returns CDR1 MNHGY and CDR2 SVAAGI. The CDR3 loop is CASSPLFAQHF. The CDR3 coding sequence is TGTGCCAGCAGCCCTCTTTTTGCCCAGCATTTT.

CDR3 bases: TGTGCCAGCAGCGGATCAGAAGCGGCTAATGAAAAACTGTTTTTT. It codes for CASSGSEAANEKLFF. The J gene is TRBJ1-4, the V gene TRBV11-1; D not certain. The CDR3 consists of 15 residues. The V gene lost 5 bases and the J gene lost 3 bases, with 13 bases spanning the gap. Per the germline V gene, CDR1 is SGHAT and CDR2 is FQDESV (reference sequence).

A few counts support this clone. The CDR3 is CASSPRDSKETQYF. CDR3 DNA sequence: TGTGCCAGCAGCCCACGGGACAGCAAAGAGACCCAGTACTTC. V gene TRBV7-9 combines with J gene TRBJ2-5, with TRBD1 matching over 7 bases. Germline loops: CDR1 SEHNR, CDR2 FQNEAQ (reference sequence). The J segment lost 3 bases and the V segment lost 5 bases, leaving 6 bases of the junction unmatched. This CDR3 has 14 amino acids. Drawing the rest from reference TRBV7-9 and TRBJ2-5, the complete variable domain is DTGVSQNPRHKITKRGQNVTFRCDPISEHNRLYWYRQTLGQGPEFLTYFQNEAQLEKSRLLSDRFSAERPKGSFSTLEIQRTEQGDSAMYLCASSPRDSKETQYFGPGTRLLVL.

This clone has just a few counts. The chain links TRBV11-1 to TRBJ1-5; D gene ambiguous. The germline gives CDR1 SGHAT, CDR2 FQDESV (reference sequence). The V end lost 2 bases, the J end lost 4 bases, and 6 bases lay between the germline ends. The CDR3 is made up of 13 amino acids. The CDR3 reads CASSLWQNQPQHF. Here the CDR3 DNA reads TGTGCCAGCAGCTTATGGCAGAATCAGCCCCAGCATTTT.

This clone has just a few counts. The chain joins TRBV19 to TRBJ1-5; 9 bases are a match to TRBD1. Per germline, CDR1 LNHDA and CDR2 SQIVND (reference sequence). Unmatched junction bases numbered 7, after V lost 10 bases and J lost 3 bases. The CDR3 length is 14 residues. The CDR3 reads CATSGQGYNQPQHF. The CDR3 DNA reads TGTGCCACCTCTGGACAGGGGTACAATCAGCCCCAGCATTTT.

This clone was detected ten times or more. This CDR3 is also generated by other DNA sequences in the sample. V usage is TRBV9 and J usage is TRBJ2-5; unclear D gene. Germline lookup yields CDR1 SGDLS and CDR2 YYNGEE. The CDR3 loop spans 12 amino acids. V was clipped by 0 bases and J by 4 bases, with 4 bases between them. The CDR3 DNA follows: TGTGCCAGCAGCGTAGCAGGAGAGACCCAGTACTTC. It codes for CASSVAGETQYF.

This clone has just a few counts. V gene TRBV18 combines with J gene TRBJ1-5; 8 positions match TRBD1. J lost 1 base, V lost 3 bases, and 5 bases had no gene match. CDR3 size: 16 residues. CDR1 and CDR2 (germline): KGHSH, LQKENI. The CDR3 DNA is TGTGCCAGCTCACCCGGACAGGGAGGGAGCAATCAGCCCCAGCATTTT. This encodes CASSPGQGGSNQPQHF.

The chain uses TRBV11-2 and TRBJ1-6, with TRBD1 matching over 7 bases. The V gene's germline CDR1 is SGHAT and CDR2 FQNNGV. V lost 5 bases to trimming and J lost 7 bases; unmatched junction nucleotides: 5. The CDR3 loop spans 14 amino acids. The CDR3 sequence is CASSPGQPNSPLHF. The CDR3 DNA sequence: TGTGCCAGCAGCCCGGGACAGCCAAATTCACCCCTCCACTTT. The variable domain in full, completed from reference TRBV11-2 and TRBJ1-6, reads EAGVAQSPRYKIIEKRQSVAFWCNPISGHATLYWYQQILGQGPKLLIQFQNNGVVDDSQLPKDRFSAERLKGVDSTLKIQPAKLEDSAVYLCASSPGQPNSPLHFGNGTRLTVT.

This clone was observed a few times. This chain uses TRBV5-1 with TRBJ2-1; 7 bases fit TRBD1. V trimming: 4 bases; J trimming: 9 bases; junction bases outside the gene matches: 7. Germline V gene sequence: CDR1 SGHRS, CDR2 YFSETQ. The length of the CDR3 is 13 residues. This CDR3 reads CASSEGSGGEQFF. DNA for the CDR3: TGCGCCAGCAGCGAGGGGTCAGGGGGTGAGCAGTTCTTC.

The V call is TRBV5-1, the J call TRBJ2-5, with 7 bases identical to TRBD1. There are 15 residues in the CDR3. V lost 2 bases and J lost 2; bases outside the gene matches: 6. Per the germline V gene, CDR1 is SGHRS and CDR2 is YFSETQ. The CDR3: CASSFGQATQETQYF. CDR3 DNA: TGCGCCAGCAGCTTCGGACAGGCGACGCAAGAGACCCAGTACTTC.

This clone has more than one count but fewer than ten. This chain joins TRBV27 and TRBJ1-1, with a weak D call TRBD1 (5 bases). Per germline, CDR1 MNHEY and CDR2 SMNVEV (reference sequence). The ends were cut back, 8 bases at V and 0 bases at J, with 16 bases in the middle. The CDR3 runs 15 residues. Here the CDR3 reads CASRAPGLMNTEAFF. CDR3 in DNA: TGTGCCAGCCGAGCACCAGGGCTCATGAACACTGAAGCTTTCTTT.

The rearrangement links TRBV10-3 to TRBJ2-1, with 8 bases matching TRBD2. The CDR3 length is 14 residues. Germline V gives CDR1 ENHRY, CDR2 SYGVKD. V dropped 7 bases and J dropped 4; count of bases not matched to a gene: 6. The CDR3: CAINDSGEYNEQFF. The CDR3 DNA sequence: TGTGCCATCAATGATAGCGGGGAATACAATGAGCAGTTCTTC.

This clone was seen only a few times. Other DNA sequences within the sample encode an identical CDR3. The chain couples TRBV5-6 to TRBJ2-5, with D possibly TRBD2 on 6 matching bases. With 0 bases removed from V and 5 bases from J, the gap between germline ends came to 8 bases. This CDR3 is built from 13 residues. Germline CDR1 SGHDT, CDR2 YYEEEE. CDR3 sequence: CASSLAGGETQYF. In nucleotides, the CDR3 is TGTGCCAGCAGCTTGGCAGGAGGGGAGACCCAGTACTTC.